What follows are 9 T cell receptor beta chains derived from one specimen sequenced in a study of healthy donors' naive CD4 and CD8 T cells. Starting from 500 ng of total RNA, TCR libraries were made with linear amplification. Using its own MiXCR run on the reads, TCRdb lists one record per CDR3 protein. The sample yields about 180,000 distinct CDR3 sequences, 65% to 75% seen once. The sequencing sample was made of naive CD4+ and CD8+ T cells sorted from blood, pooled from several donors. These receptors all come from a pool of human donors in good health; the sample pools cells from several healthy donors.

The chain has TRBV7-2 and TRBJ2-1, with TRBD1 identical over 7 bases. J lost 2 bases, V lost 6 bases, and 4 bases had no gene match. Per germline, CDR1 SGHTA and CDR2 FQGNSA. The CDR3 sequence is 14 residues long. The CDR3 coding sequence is TGTGCCAGCAGAGGGGGCCTGACCTACAATGAGCAGTTCTTC. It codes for CASRGGLTYNEQFF.

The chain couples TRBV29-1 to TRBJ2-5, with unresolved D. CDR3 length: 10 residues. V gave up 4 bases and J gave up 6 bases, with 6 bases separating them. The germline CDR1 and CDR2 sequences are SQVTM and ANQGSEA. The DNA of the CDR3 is TGCAGCGTTGCGGGCCAGACCCAGTACTTC. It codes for CSVAGQTQYF.

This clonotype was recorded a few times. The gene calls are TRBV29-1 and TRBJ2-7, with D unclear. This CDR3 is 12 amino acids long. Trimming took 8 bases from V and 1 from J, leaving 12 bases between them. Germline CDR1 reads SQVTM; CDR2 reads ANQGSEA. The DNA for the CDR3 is TGCAGCATCACCGGCATATCCTACGAGCAGTACTTC. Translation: CSITGISYEQYF.

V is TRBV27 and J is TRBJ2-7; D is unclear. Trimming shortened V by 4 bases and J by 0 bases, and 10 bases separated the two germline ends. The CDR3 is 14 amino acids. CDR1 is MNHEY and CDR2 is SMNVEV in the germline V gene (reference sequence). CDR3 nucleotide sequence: TGTGCCAGCAGTTATGGCATACACTCCTACGAGCAGTACTTC. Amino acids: CASSYGIHSYEQYF.

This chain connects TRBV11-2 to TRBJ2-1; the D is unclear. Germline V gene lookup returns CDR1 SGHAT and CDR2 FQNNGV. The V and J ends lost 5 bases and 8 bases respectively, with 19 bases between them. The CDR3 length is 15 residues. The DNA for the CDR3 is TGTGCCAGCAGCCCCTGGATGGGCCCTCGGGATGAGCAGTTCTTC. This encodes CASSPWMGPRDEQFF.

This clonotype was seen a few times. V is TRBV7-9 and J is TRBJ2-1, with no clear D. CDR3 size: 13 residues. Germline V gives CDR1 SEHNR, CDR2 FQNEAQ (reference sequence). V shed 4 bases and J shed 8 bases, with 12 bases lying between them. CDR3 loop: CASSSPQSDEQFF. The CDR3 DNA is TGTGCCAGCAGCTCCCCCCAATCGGATGAGCAGTTCTTC.

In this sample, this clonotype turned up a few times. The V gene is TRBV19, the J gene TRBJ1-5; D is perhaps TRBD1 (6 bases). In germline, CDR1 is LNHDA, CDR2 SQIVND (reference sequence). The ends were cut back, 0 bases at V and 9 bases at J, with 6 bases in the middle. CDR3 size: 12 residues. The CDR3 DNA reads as TGTGCCAGTAGTATAGAAGGGGGGCCCCAGCATTTT. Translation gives CASSIEGGPQHF.

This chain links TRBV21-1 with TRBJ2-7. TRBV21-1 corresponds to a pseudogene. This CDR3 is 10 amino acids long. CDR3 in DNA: TGTGCCAGCAGCCCCTACGAGCAGTACTTC. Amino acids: CASSPYEQYF.

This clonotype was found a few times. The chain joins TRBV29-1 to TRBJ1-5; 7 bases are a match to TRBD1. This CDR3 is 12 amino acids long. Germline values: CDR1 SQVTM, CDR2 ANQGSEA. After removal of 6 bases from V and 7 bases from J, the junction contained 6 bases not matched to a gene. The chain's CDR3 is CSVGNRGQPQHF. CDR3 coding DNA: TGCAGCGTGGGAAACAGGGGACAGCCCCAGCATTTT.